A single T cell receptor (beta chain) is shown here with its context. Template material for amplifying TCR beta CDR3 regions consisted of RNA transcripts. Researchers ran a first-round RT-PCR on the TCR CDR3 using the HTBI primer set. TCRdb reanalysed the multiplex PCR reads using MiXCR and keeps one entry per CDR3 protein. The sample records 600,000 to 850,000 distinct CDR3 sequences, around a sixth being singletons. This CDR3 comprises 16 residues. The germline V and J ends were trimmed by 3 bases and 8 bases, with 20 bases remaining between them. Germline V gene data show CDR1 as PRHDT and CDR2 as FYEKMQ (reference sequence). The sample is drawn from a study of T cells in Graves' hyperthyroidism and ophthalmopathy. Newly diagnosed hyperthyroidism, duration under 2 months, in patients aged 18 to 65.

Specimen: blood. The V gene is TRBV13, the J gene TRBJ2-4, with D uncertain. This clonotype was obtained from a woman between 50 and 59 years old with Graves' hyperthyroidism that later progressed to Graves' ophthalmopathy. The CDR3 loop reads CASSFRDRVLGDIQYF. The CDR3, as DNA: TGTGCCAGCAGCTTCCGAGATCGGGTATTGGGTGACATTCAGTACTTC.